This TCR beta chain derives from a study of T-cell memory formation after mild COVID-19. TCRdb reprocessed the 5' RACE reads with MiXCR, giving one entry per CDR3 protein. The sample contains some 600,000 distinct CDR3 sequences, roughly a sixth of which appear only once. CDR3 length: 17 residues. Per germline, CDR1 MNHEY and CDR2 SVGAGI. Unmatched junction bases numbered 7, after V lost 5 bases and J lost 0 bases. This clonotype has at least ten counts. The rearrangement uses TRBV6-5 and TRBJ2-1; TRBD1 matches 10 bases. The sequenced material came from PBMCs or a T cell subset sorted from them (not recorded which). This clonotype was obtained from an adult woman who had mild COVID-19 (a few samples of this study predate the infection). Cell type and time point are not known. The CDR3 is CASSERQGAFSYNEQFF. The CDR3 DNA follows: TGTGCCAGCAGTGAACGACAGGGGGCTTTCTCCTACAATGAGCAGTTCTTC.